This entry lists 32 T cell receptor beta chains sequenced from one sample in a study of blood T cell repertoires in COVID-19. Sequenced by immunoSEQ multiplex PCR; TCRdb stores in-frame clones only, minus some. The sample lists about 220,000 clones; around 86% were seen once. Sequencing was carried out using peripheral blood. These TCRs come from a woman aged 45-59 years with COVID-19, enrolled during active disease.

This chain uses TRBV30 with TRBJ2-3; 7 bases match TRBD2. V shed 0 bases and J 5 bases; nucleotides not matched to a gene: 2. CDR3 length equals 13 residues. Germline CDR1 and CDR2: GTSNPN and SVGIG (reference sequence). The CDR3 protein is CAWSVPGGDTQYF. In DNA, the CDR3 is TGTGCCTGGAGTGTGCCGGGGGGAGATACGCAGTATTTT. The full variable domain, with the rest looked up from reference TRBV30 and TRBJ2-3, is SQTIHQWPATLVQPVGSPLSLECTVEGTSNPNLYWYRQAAGRGLQLLFYSVGIGQISSEVPQNLSASRPQDRQFILSSKKLLLSDSGFYLCAWSVPGGDTQYFGPGTRLTVL.

To note about this clone: The identical CDR3 is also encoded by other nucleotide sequences in the sample. This chain links TRBV19 with TRBJ1-1, with D possibly being TRBD1 (5 bases). CDR1 is LNHDA and CDR2 is SQIVND in the germline V gene (reference sequence). CDR3 size: 13 residues. V lost 1 base, J lost 2 bases, and 5 bases lay in between. The CDR3 protein is CASSIGGNTEAFF. CDR3 DNA: TGTGCCAGTAGTATAGGGGGCAACACTGAAGCTTTCTTT.

CDR3 DNA: TGCGCCAGCAGTGAGTCCGGCCGAGGAGAGCTGTTTTTT. Its translation: CASSESGRGELFF. The J gene is TRBJ2-2, the V gene TRBV10-1; no definite D call. This CDR3 region has 13 residues. Looked up from germline, CDR1 is WNHNN and CDR2 is SYGVQD (reference sequence). The ends were cut back, 0 bases at V and 11 bases at J, with 10 bases in the middle.

The chain recombines TRBV19 with TRBJ2-2, with TRBD2 matching over 15 bases. Trimming took 6 bases from V and 1 from J; bases not matched to a gene: 12. Germline CDR1 and CDR2: LNHDA and SQIVND (reference sequence). This CDR3 spans 20 amino acids. The chain's CDR3 is CASRPYPGLAGGGNTGELFF. CDR3 DNA sequence: TGTGCCAGTAGACCTTATCCGGGACTAGCGGGGGGAGGGAACACCGGGGAGCTGTTTTTT.

The V gene is TRBV7-2, the J gene TRBJ2-3; TRBD1 might be the D (6 bases). V gave up 3 bases and J gave up 3 bases, with 7 bases separating them. This CDR3 has 13 amino acids. Germline V gene lookup returns CDR1 SGHTA and CDR2 FQGNSA. CDR3 coding DNA: TGTGCCAGCAGCTTTACAGGGACAGATACGCAGTATTTT. As protein: CASSFTGTDTQYF.

The chain couples TRBV19 to TRBJ1-5, with a possible D match to TRBD1 (6 bases). V gave up 10 bases and J gave up 6 bases, with 25 bases separating them. This CDR3 comprises 16 residues. CDR1 LNHDA and CDR2 SQIVND come from the germline V gene (reference sequence). The chain's CDR3 is CATSNRQALRGQPQHF. In nucleotides, the CDR3 is TGTGCCACGTCGAATAGACAGGCTCTGAGGGGTCAGCCCCAGCATTTT.

As for this clone: This same CDR3 is encoded by further DNA sequences in the sample. The V gene is TRBV11-3, the J gene TRBJ1-2; D possibly corresponds to TRBD1 (5 bases). Germline CDR1 is SGHNT and CDR2 is YENEEA. The germline V and J ends were trimmed by 3 bases and 7 bases, with 9 bases remaining between them. This CDR3 is 12 amino acids long. CDR3 in amino acids: CASSFGQTGYTF. DNA for the CDR3: TGTGCCAGCAGCTTCGGACAAACTGGCTACACCTTC.

The gene calls are TRBV10-3 and TRBJ1-5; unclear D gene. This CDR3 contains 14 residues. Germline CDR1 is ENHRY and CDR2 is SYGVKD. V lost 2 bases, J lost 5 bases, and 10 bases lay in between. In DNA form, the CDR3 reads TGTGCCATCAGTGAGGAGATGAGGGATCAGCCCCAGCATTTT. Translation gives CAISEEMRDQPQHF.

This clone was counted once. This chain joins TRBV19 and TRBJ2-3, with 8 bases matching TRBD2. Trimming took 7 bases from V and 4 from J; bases not matched to a gene: 16. Germline CDR1 LNHDA, CDR2 SQIVND (reference sequence). The CDR3 totals 17 residues. Written as DNA, the CDR3 is TGTGCCAGTACCCACCCCCACAGCGGGGGAGAGGCAGATACGCAGTATTTT. Its translation is CASTHPHSGGEADTQYF.

A few counts support this clone. The V call is TRBV2, the J call TRBJ2-1; perhaps TRBD2 as D (6 bases). Germline-derived CDR1 and CDR2 are SNHLY and FYNNEI. This CDR3 has 15 amino acids. V dropped 7 bases and J dropped 12 bases, with 25 bases sitting between them. This chain's CDR3 is CASNPQGRGIEGQFF. The CDR3 coding sequence is TGTGCCAGCAACCCCCAGGGTCGGGGGATCGAGGGGCAGTTCTTC.

The V call is TRBV4-3, the J call TRBJ1-1; no clear D gene. With 9 bases removed from V and 5 bases from J, the gap between germline ends came to 16 bases. Germline CDR1 is LGHNA and CDR2 is YSLEER. This CDR3 is built from 13 residues. The CDR3 nucleotides read TGCGCCAGTTCACAGAGAACCCTAACTGAAGCTTTCTTT. Translating gives CASSQRTLTEAFF.

The V and J genes are TRBV6-5 and TRBJ1-5, with 9 bases that match TRBD1. There are 14 residues in the CDR3. Per the germline V gene, CDR1 is MNHEY and CDR2 is SVGAGI. Unmatched junction bases numbered 7, after V lost 6 bases and J lost 7 bases. CDR3 bases: TGTGCCAGCAGAAGGGGACAGGGAGGGCAGCCCCAGCATTTT. Its translation is CASRRGQGGQPQHF.

The chain combines TRBV6-4 with TRBJ1-5; TRBD1 is a possible D gene (6 bases). The CDR3 runs 17 residues. The ends were cut back, 6 bases at V and 7 bases at J, with 25 bases in the middle. Looked up from germline, CDR1 is MRHNA and CDR2 is SNTAGT. The CDR3 DNA reads as TGTGCCAGCAGAACCCGGACAGTTCGGAATTTTTGGCAGCCCCAGCATTTT. Amino acid sequence: CASRTRTVRNFWQPQHF.

The chain joins TRBV5-6 to TRBJ1-2; tentatively, D is TRBD1 (5 bases). Germline values: CDR1 SGHDT, CDR2 YYEEEE. The CDR3 consists of 15 residues. The V end was cut by 1 base, the J end by 1 base, with 11 bases between. The chain's CDR3 is CASSLFDRGNYGYTF. CDR3 in DNA: TGTGCCAGCAGCTTGTTCGACAGAGGTAACTATGGCTACACCTTC.

The chain uses TRBV27 and TRBJ1-1; D possibly corresponds to TRBD1 (5 bases). The germline V and J ends were trimmed by 3 bases and 4 bases, with 12 bases remaining between them. This CDR3 spans 14 amino acids. Germline CDR1 MNHEY, CDR2 SMNVEV (reference sequence). Here the CDR3 DNA reads TGTGCCAGCAGTTTCCGGGGGGAAAGCACTGAAGCTTTCTTT. This codes for CASSFRGESTEAFF.

The chain has TRBV6-5 and TRBJ2-1; TRBD2 is a possible D gene (6 bases). Trimming stripped 7 bases from V and 7 bases from J, with 20 bases between. Germline V gene lookup returns CDR1 MNHEY and CDR2 SVGAGI. The CDR3 covers 15 residues. CDR3 nucleotide sequence: TGTGCCAGCAACTTAGCGGAAACCACCTCTAATGAGCAGTTCTTC. Translation gives CASNLAETTSNEQFF.

Here the CDR3 reads CASSLTSLSETQYF. The CDR3 coding sequence is TGCGCCAGCAGCCTGACTAGTTTGAGTGAGACCCAGTACTTC. The rearrangement links TRBV4-1 to TRBJ2-5; maybe TRBD2 (6 bases). The CDR3 loop spans 14 amino acids. With 4 bases removed from V and 5 bases from J, the gap between germline ends came to 14 bases. Germline V CDR1 and CDR2: MGHRA, YSYEKL.

V is TRBV6-5 and J is TRBJ1-1; D may be TRBD1 (5 bases). Germline values: CDR1 MNHEY, CDR2 SVGAGI. This CDR3 region has 14 residues. The germline V and J ends were trimmed by 2 bases and 1 base, with 8 bases remaining between them. The DNA of the CDR3 is TGTGCCAGCAGTTACGGACACCCGAACACTGAAGCTTTCTTT. It is translated as CASSYGHPNTEAFF.

The chain recombines TRBV7-3 with TRBJ2-3; 11 bases are a match to TRBD2. Germline V gives CDR1 SGHTA, CDR2 FQGTGA. J lost 4 bases, V lost 4 bases, and 4 bases had no gene match. The CDR3 length is 15 residues. The CDR3, as DNA: TGTGCCAGCAGCTATACTAGCGGGGGCCCAGATACGCAGTATTTT. Its translation is CASSYTSGGPDTQYF.

The gene calls are TRBV6-5 and TRBJ1-2; D remains ambiguous. Per the germline V gene, CDR1 is MNHEY and CDR2 is SVGAGI. Trimming took off 6 bases at V and 4 bases at J, with 12 bases between the two ends. The CDR3 has 13 residues. The CDR3 bases are TGTGCCAGCAGGGCCGGGATCCCCTATGGCTACACCTTC. This codes for CASRAGIPYGYTF.

The V call is TRBV7-3, the J call TRBJ2-2, with TRBD2 identical over 10 bases. Trimming removed 5 bases from V and 2 bases from J; junction bases left unmatched: 2. From germline, CDR1 is SGHTA and CDR2 FQGTGA. This CDR3 spans 15 amino acids. CDR3 loop: CASSPSGGNTGELFF. As DNA, the CDR3 is TGTGCCAGCAGCCCTAGCGGGGGTAACACCGGGGAGCTGTTTTTT.

The chain combines TRBV28 with TRBJ1-1; D unresolved. The V and J ends lost 6 bases and 5 bases respectively, with 7 bases between them. Germline V gives CDR1 MDHEN, CDR2 SYDVKM. The length of the CDR3 is 11 residues. In DNA form, the CDR3 reads TGTGCCAGCAGACTCGATACTGAAGCTTTCTTT. It encodes CASRLDTEAFF.

V usage is TRBV9 and J usage is TRBJ2-3, with a tentative D call TRBD2 (5 bases). Germline V gene lookup returns CDR1 SGDLS and CDR2 YYNGEE. This CDR3 spans 16 amino acids. With 0 bases removed from V and 2 bases from J, the gap between germline ends came to 13 bases. As DNA, the CDR3 is TGTGCCAGCAGCGTAGCAGGCGGGCGATCCACAGATACGCAGTATTTT. Translating gives CASSVAGGRSTDTQYF.

This chain connects TRBV21-1 to TRBJ2-7; the table's D call, TRBD2, was not checked against the DNA. TRBV21-1 is a pseudogene segment. This CDR3 contains 10 residues. In DNA form, the CDR3 reads TGTGCCAGCCGTTCCGGGGGGCAGTACTTC. It specifies CASRSGGQYF.

The rearrangement uses TRBV6-5 and TRBJ2-1, with D possibly matching TRBD1 (5 bases). The CDR3 extends over 13 amino acids. The ends were cut back, 0 bases at V and 7 bases at J, with 7 bases in the middle. The germline V gene has CDR1 MNHEY and CDR2 SVGAGI. The CDR3 protein is CASSYSTVNEQFF. The CDR3 nucleotides read TGTGCCAGCAGTTACTCGACAGTTAATGAGCAGTTCTTC.

This clone has more than one count but fewer than ten. The chain uses TRBV5-1 and TRBJ1-2, with 8 positions matching TRBD1. The CDR3 has 17 amino acids. V lost 4 bases, J lost 4 bases, and 15 bases stayed unmatched. Germline CDR1 SGHRS, CDR2 YFSETQ. The CDR3 sequence: CASSPDLGQGGAYGYTF. Here the CDR3 DNA reads TGCGCCAGCAGCCCTGACCTTGGACAGGGAGGAGCCTATGGCTACACCTTC.

The chain combines TRBV2 with TRBJ1-1, with 8 nucleotides matching TRBD1. CDR3 length: 12 residues. The J segment lost 8 bases and the V segment lost 9 bases, leaving 8 bases of the junction unmatched. Per germline, CDR1 SNHLY and CDR2 FYNNEI. The CDR3 loop is CARGGTGPEAFF. The CDR3 DNA reads TGTGCCAGAGGAGGGACAGGCCCCGAAGCTTTCTTT.

The rearrangement links TRBV15 to TRBJ2-5, with a weak D call TRBD2 (6 bases). Deletions cut 0 bases from V and 5 bases from J, with 16 bases between. The CDR3 sequence is 16 residues long. Looked up from germline, CDR1 is LNHNV and CDR2 is YYDKDF (reference sequence). The CDR3 loop reads CATSRDVRGAGETQYF. In nucleotides, the CDR3 is TGTGCCACCAGCAGAGATGTGCGCGGGGCGGGGGAGACCCAGTACTTC. Complete variable domain (other parts from reference TRBV15 and TRBJ2-5): DAMVIQNPRYQVTQFGKPVTLSCSQTLNHNVMYWYQQKSSQAPKLLFHYYDKDFNNEADTPDNFQSRRPNTSFCFLDIRSPGLGDTAMYLCATSRDVRGAGETQYFGPGTRLLVL.

The CDR3: CASSRGQTNEKLFF. The CDR3 DNA reads as TGTGCCAGCAGCAGGGGACAGACTAATGAAAAACTGTTTTTT. The rearrangement links TRBV7-9 to TRBJ1-4; 7 nucleotides line up with TRBD1. CDR1 SEHNR and CDR2 FQNEAQ come from the germline V gene (reference sequence). The length of the CDR3 is 14 residues. The trim removed 5 bases at V and 2 bases at J, leaving 2 bases unmatched.

The chain couples TRBV6-5 to TRBJ1-2; 9 nucleotides agree with TRBD1. This CDR3 is built from 14 residues. With 6 bases clipped from V and 5 bases from J, the junction kept 7 bases outside the gene matches. Germline assignment: CDR1 MNHEY and CDR2 SVGAGI. This chain's CDR3 is CASSFTGTGYGYTF. In DNA form, the CDR3 reads TGTGCCAGCAGCTTCACCGGGACAGGGTATGGCTACACCTTC.

This clone was seen just once. This chain joins TRBV7-2 and TRBJ2-4, with 10 bases matching TRBD2. The V gene's germline CDR1 is SGHTA and CDR2 FQGNSA. This CDR3 contains 15 residues. V gave up 1 base and J gave up 6 bases; unmatched junction bases: 3. CDR3 DNA sequence: TGTGCCAGCAGCTTAGGTTGGACTAGCGGAAACATTCAGTACTTC. Translation: CASSLGWTSGNIQYF.

A single count supports this clone. The V call is TRBV19, the J call TRBJ2-1; the D gene is possibly TRBD1 (6 bases). Looked up from germline, CDR1 is LNHDA and CDR2 is SQIVND (reference sequence). The CDR3 extends over 20 amino acids. V shed 4 bases and J shed 0 bases, with 25 bases lying between them. The CDR3 nucleotides are TGTGCCAGTAGTAATCGGAGGACAGTCCTTTTGTCGAGCTCCTACAATGAGCAGTTCTTC. This gives the protein CASSNRRTVLLSSSYNEQFF.